A single T cell receptor (beta chain) is shown here with its context. This clone appeared a few times. What antigen it recognizes has not been identified. The input lacks base qualities; no much larger clone sits a single base away. The donors were healthy, HIV-negative adults who had no recently reported acute infections or vaccinations. Every donor was a Caucasian adult residing in Nashville, Tennessee, USA. CD4+ T cells were enriched by magnetic negative selection, after which naive cells were positively selected on CD45RA and the negative fraction was taken as the memory subset. After blood collection by leukapheresis, PBMCs were isolated using Ficoll-Histopaque density gradient centrifugation and then cryopreserved in the vapor phase of liquid nitrogen. Analytical flow cytometry was used to check the purity and quantity of each magnetically sorted T cell population. Genomic DNA was isolated from every sorted fraction and measured by UV absorbance on a Nanodrop 2000c.

These data come from a study of shared clonotypes between healthy human individuals (dated by TCRdb to 2020 to 2021). In terms of the full investigation: The cohort comprised two women and three men aged 18 to 49 years. Leukapheresis yielded between about 0.94 and 9 billion PBMCs per donor. To increase sequencing depth and limit assay-specific biases, different laboratories used diverse techniques to prepare libraries and sequence TCR repertoires. To estimate repertoire size and how much clonotype sharing occurs between individuals, the study deeply sequenced the blood TCR repertoires of roughly 5 healthy adults. Per donor, three plates each were used for CD4 naive and CD4 memory, two for CD8 naive, and one for CD8 memory. Overall study outcomes, separate from this receptor: Pairwise subsampling led to the expectation that sequencing depth would affect the degree of clonotype sharing among donors. Sampling was restricted to blood, and TCR repertoires in tissues likely differ from the TCR repertoires found in blood. Even with the large sequencing depth, rarefaction of the sorted-subset datasets indicated that sequencing was incomplete. Clonotypes shared by all four sorted-subset donors showed higher generation probabilities than non-shared clonotypes. The small number of donors limited the genetic and exposure-history diversity represented. Naive subsets generally had larger estimated clonotype richness than memory subsets did. Sharing across a few donors was observed for about 5% of naive CD4, less than 4% of naive CD8, 2% to 2.5% of memory CD4, and roughly 0.4% of memory CD8 clonotypes.

Using the deep immunoSEQ assay, TCR CDR3 regions were amplified from genomic DNA by multiplex PCR. Genomic DNA extracted from each cell subset was distributed evenly over all wells of several immunoSEQ 96-well plates, and each plate served as one replicate. For sorted subsets, around 0.2 ug genomic DNA, equal to 25,000 to 35,000 T cell genomes, was loaded into each replicate PCR. The purified libraries were quantified using a Qubit 3.0 fluorometer, sized with a Bioanalyzer 2100, and then quantified again using the KAPA Library Quantification kit. A separate single-read 150-cycle Illumina NextSeq 550 flow cell was used to sequence each immunoSEQ 96-well plate. Regarding the original processing steps: The immunoSEQ output contained only junctional sequences without quality scores, so filtering could not match that applied to full-length reads. Sequences were annotated with PyIR, a Python wrapper for IgBLAST v1.9, and V/J genes and CDR3 were assigned using IMGT germline references. Reads with weak V/J assignments (E-value above 1e-6), missing CDR3, stop codons, out-of-frame junctions, or ambiguous translated residues were removed. A V3J clonotype was defined by an identical inferred V gene, J gene, and CDR3 amino acid sequence. The percentage overlap between two repertoires was calculated by dividing the number of shared unique clonotypes by the size of the smaller repertoire. Repertoire richness was assessed with RTK rarefaction, the Chao1 estimator, and Recon v2.1 estimates of unobserved clonotypes. OLGA was used to compute generation probabilities for all TCRbeta clonotypes that the gDNA method yielded from a few donors. TCRdb's version of the immuneACCESS table is confined to in-frame rearrangements and falls short of the full clone set. An unresolved V gene accounts for under half of the shortfall where checked; the remainder is of unknown origin. For V, J and clone size, that table is used; D and trimming come from the DNA. The sample table contains approximately 2,300,000 clones; only one count was recorded for approximately 90% of them. Around 0.4% of the sample is in the top ten clones.

The source material was naive CD4+ T cells from PBMCs. In light of the paper, this sample's cell subset or site label describes: CD45RA+ positively selected. The TCR originated in a man in his late teens or twenties in good health. Some clones in this sample may be carry-over from other donors' samples.

Read as DNA, the sequence is TGTGCCAGCAGATTGACTCTCTCCCGGGATCAGCCCCAGCATTTT. This sequence encodes CASRLTLSRDQPQHF. Here the chain combines TRBV28 and TRBJ1-5, with no D gene named confidently. The CDR3 sequence holds 15 residues, the cysteine and phenylalanine included. Only the CDR3 DNA stays, 45 bases, in frame from base 1. V and J are truncated by 6 bases and 5 bases respectively, leaving an intervening sequence of 17 bases. According to the germline V gene, CDR1 reads MDHEN and CDR2 reads SYDVKM.